A single sample gave rise to the 30 T cell receptor beta chains below, sequenced in a study of T cell changes during pregnancy in multiple sclerosis. This table comes from immunoSEQ multiplex PCR, and its TCRdb copy is limited to in-frame clones, with some not included. The sample records 130,000 or so clones, roughly 96% being singletons. This specimen was peripheral blood, taken after pregnancy. The receptors were sampled from a female donor with multiple sclerosis, enrolled in a pregnancy study.

A note on this clone: Additional DNA sequences in this sample encode the identical CDR3. The chain uses TRBV19 and TRBJ2-3; possible D gene TRBD2, 6 bases. The CDR3 contains 14 residues. The V end was cut by 3 bases, the J end by 0 bases, with 7 bases between. The germline gives CDR1 LNHDA, CDR2 SQIVND (reference sequence). The CDR3 DNA reads as TGTGCCAGTAGTATTGGGACTAGCACAGATACGCAGTATTTT. It translates to CASSIGTSTDTQYF.

V is TRBV5-4 and J is TRBJ2-7, with 9 bases identical to TRBD2. Germline CDR1 is SGHNT and CDR2 is YYREEE (reference sequence). This CDR3 region has 16 residues. V was clipped by 4 bases and J by 2 bases; unmatched bases: 10. The DNA of the CDR3 is TGTGCCAGCAGCCCCAGCCCTAGCGGGAAGGCCTACGAGCAGTACTTC. Protein: CASSPSPSGKAYEQYF.

V gene TRBV5-1 combines with J gene TRBJ2-5; 8 bases fit TRBD2. The V and J ends lost 9 bases and 5 bases, in that order; junction bases with no gene match: 15. Germline V lookup: CDR1 SGHRS, CDR2 YFSETQ. The CDR3 is made up of 15 amino acids. The CDR3 region is CATRESGSGLETQYF. CDR3 in DNA: TGCGCCACACGAGAGAGCGGGAGCGGGCTCGAGACCCAGTACTTC.

The chain links TRBV25-1 to TRBJ1-1, with D possibly matching TRBD1 (5 bases). The CDR3 has 13 residues. The germline V gene encodes CDR1 MGHDK and CDR2 SYGVNS. V lost 2 bases to trimming and J lost 1 base, with 5 bases between them. The chain's CDR3 is CASSEQGNTEAFF. CDR3 in DNA: TGTGCCAGCAGTGAACAGGGGAACACTGAAGCTTTCTTT. The full variable domain, with the rest looked up from reference TRBV25-1 and TRBJ1-1, is EADIYQTPRYLVIGTGKKITLECSQTMGHDKMYWYQQDPGMELHLIHYSYGVNSTEKGDLSSESTVSRIRTEHFPLTLESARPSHTSQYLCASSEQGNTEAFFGQGTRLTVV.

This chain joins TRBV11-3 and TRBJ2-3; 14 bases map to TRBD2. The V gene end was trimmed by 9 bases and the J gene end by 4 bases; junction bases not matched to a gene: 9. The CDR3 totals 16 residues. CDR1 and CDR2 (germline): SGHNT, YENEEA. Here the CDR3 DNA reads TGTGCCAGTTCCGGGACTAGCGGGAGCGGGGCAGATACGCAGTATTTT. Amino acids: CASSGTSGSGADTQYF.

This clone was counted once. The chain recombines TRBV27 with TRBJ2-1, with D possibly TRBD2 on 6 matching bases. V was clipped by 6 bases and J by 0 bases, with 12 bases between them. Germline CDR1 MNHEY, CDR2 SMNVEV (reference sequence). CDR3 length: 15 residues. The DNA of the CDR3 is TGTGCCAGCAGGGTAGCGGTGAGCTCCTACAATGAGCAGTTCTTC. It translates to CASRVAVSSYNEQFF.

This clone was detected only a few times. This rearrangement joins TRBV6-1 to TRBJ2-5; 9 bases line up with TRBD2. The CDR3 totals 16 residues. Looked up from germline, CDR1 is MNHNS and CDR2 is SASEGT. Trimming cost V 2 bases and J 1 base; bases outside gene matches: 5. CDR3 nucleotides: TGTGCCAGCAGTGAACTGGCGGGAGGGCCCCAAGAGACCCAGTACTTC. Translation: CASSELAGGPQETQYF.

The chain has TRBV4-2 and TRBJ2-3; TRBD2 aligns across 14 bases. This CDR3 region has 20 residues. CDR1 is LGHNA and CDR2 is YNFKEQ in the germline V gene. With V trimmed by 1 base and J by 1 base, 10 bases remained unmatched. CDR3 region: CASSQAQTSGRAGGTDTQYF. CDR3 bases: TGTGCCAGCAGCCAAGCCCAGACTAGCGGGAGGGCCGGGGGCACAGATACGCAGTATTTT.

The V gene is TRBV5-8, the J gene TRBJ2-1, with 8 bases lining up with TRBD2. After removal of 4 bases from V and 1 base from J, the junction contained 4 bases not matched to a gene. This CDR3 region has 15 residues. The V gene's germline CDR1 is SGHTS and CDR2 YDEGEE. The CDR3 coding sequence is TGTGCCAGCAGCGGGGCGGGAGGATCCTACAATGAGCAGTTCTTC. Protein sequence: CASSGAGGSYNEQFF. Variable domain in full (rest from reference TRBV5-8 and TRBJ2-1): EAGVTQSPTHLIKTRGQQATLRCSPISGHTSVYWYQQALGLGLQFLLWYDEGEERNRGNFPPRFSGRQFPNYSSELNVNALELEDSALYLCASSGAGGSYNEQFFGPGTRLTVL.

The rearrangement joins TRBV5-1 to TRBJ2-1, with TRBD2 matching 14 bases. Unmatched junction bases numbered 9, after V lost 4 bases and J lost 6 bases. Germline V gene sequence: CDR1 SGHRS, CDR2 YFSETQ. CDR3 size: 17 residues. This CDR3 is CASSLGTGLAGGNEQFF. The CDR3 coding sequence is TGCGCCAGCAGCCTGGGGACCGGACTAGCGGGAGGCAATGAGCAGTTCTTC.

The chain employs TRBV6-6 and TRBJ2-5, with unresolved D. CDR1 is MNHNY and CDR2 is SVGAGI in the germline V gene (reference sequence). V shed 1 base and J shed 2 bases, with 8 bases lying between them. The CDR3 sequence is 14 residues long. The DNA of the CDR3 is TGTGCCAGCAGTTACTTGGCCGTTCAAGAGACCCAGTACTTC. Translating gives CASSYLAVQETQYF.

The chain employs TRBV19 and TRBJ1-5, with D unclear. This CDR3 region has 12 residues. CDR1 is LNHDA and CDR2 is SQIVND in the germline V gene (reference sequence). V lost 5 bases, J lost 5 bases, and 7 bases lay in between. The CDR3 region has the DNA TGTGCCAGTAGTCCCACTCATCAGCCCCAGCATTTT. Amino acid sequence: CASSPTHQPQHF.

The chain combines TRBV29-1 with TRBJ2-1; 9 bases align to TRBD2. This CDR3 is 17 amino acids long. The V gene's germline CDR1 is SQVTM and CDR2 ANQGSEA. The trim removed 5 bases at V and 6 bases at J, leaving 17 bases unmatched. The CDR3 here is CSVSPRIAGGPINEQFF. The CDR3 DNA reads as TGCAGCGTTTCCCCACGTATCGCGGGAGGGCCAATCAATGAGCAGTTCTTC.

This clone was seen once. The chain recombines TRBV11-2 with TRBJ2-5; D is undetermined. From germline, CDR1 is SGHAT and CDR2 FQNNGV. Trimming took 5 bases from V and 1 from J, leaving 11 bases between them. CDR3 size: 14 residues. The CDR3 region is CASSLTLVQETQYF. The CDR3 region has the DNA TGTGCCAGCAGCCTGACGCTAGTCCAAGAGACCCAGTACTTC. The whole variable domain, remainder taken from reference TRBV11-2 and TRBJ2-5, is EAGVAQSPRYKIIEKRQSVAFWCNPISGHATLYWYQQILGQGPKLLIQFQNNGVVDDSQLPKDRFSAERLKGVDSTLKIQPAKLEDSAVYLCASSLTLVQETQYFGPGTRLLVL.

The chain combines TRBV5-1 with TRBJ2-5, with TRBD2 matching over 9 bases. V shed 6 bases, J shed 4 bases, and the junction held 7 bases outside the gene matches. The CDR3 has 14 residues. In germline, CDR1 is SGHRS, CDR2 YFSETQ. The CDR3 spells CASTSSGMIETQYF. DNA of the CDR3: TGCGCCAGCACCTCTAGCGGGATGATAGAGACCCAGTACTTC.

The CDR3, as DNA: TGCGCCAGCAGTCAATTCTCGGTGGTAACCGAGCAGTTCTTC. Its protein is CASSQFSVVTEQFF. The chain is built from TRBV23-1 and TRBJ2-1; D gene uncertain. TRBV23-1 falls under the ORF class, with uncertain function. There are 14 residues in the CDR3. Trimming took 1 base from V and 10 from J, leaving 14 bases between them.

The rearrangement joins TRBV28 to TRBJ2-7; maybe TRBD2 (5 bases). Germline loops: CDR1 MDHEN, CDR2 SYDVKM. This CDR3 is 13 amino acids long. Trimming removed 8 bases from V and 0 bases from J, with 11 bases in between. CDR3 DNA: TGTGCCAGCGCGGGCCGTAACTCCTACGAGCAGTACTTC. Residues: CASAGRNSYEQYF.

The chain links TRBV7-9 to TRBJ2-7; TRBD2 agrees at 7 bases. CDR1 and CDR2 (germline): SEHNR, FQNEAQ (reference sequence). V lost 6 bases, J lost 2 bases, and 10 bases stayed unmatched. The CDR3 is 15 amino acids. CDR3 region: CASSSPTSSTYEQYF. As DNA, the CDR3 is TGTGCCAGCAGTTCCCCGACTAGCTCCACCTACGAGCAGTACTTC.

V and J are TRBV10-1 and TRBJ2-2; D possibly corresponds to TRBD1 (6 bases). Germline V lookup: CDR1 WNHNN, CDR2 SYGVQD (reference sequence). V was clipped by 4 bases and J by 4 bases, with 16 bases between them. This CDR3 spans 16 amino acids. CDR3 sequence reads: CASSGGHSDGTGELFF. The CDR3 nucleotides read TGCGCCAGCAGTGGGGGACATTCAGACGGCACCGGGGAGCTGTTTTTT.

The chain is built from TRBV6-1 and TRBJ2-7, with D unclear. CDR1 is MNHNS, CDR2 SASEGT, per germline. The CDR3 has 14 residues. V lost 0 bases, J lost 2 bases, and 8 bases lay in between. The CDR3, as DNA: TGTGCCAGCAGTGAAGCTCTGACAACCTACGAGCAGTACTTC. Protein: CASSEALTTYEQYF.

The J gene is TRBJ2-7, the V gene TRBV4-3, with no clear D. V lost 0 bases to trimming and J lost 3 bases, with 9 bases between them. The CDR3 consists of 14 residues. CDR1 is LGHNA and CDR2 is YSLEER in the germline V gene. The CDR3 nucleotides are TGCGCCAGCAGCCAAGATTGGCTCGACTACGAGCAGTACTTC. Amino acids: CASSQDWLDYEQYF.

CDR3 in amino acids: CASSLAQGLLYEQYF. CDR3 nucleotide sequence: TGCGCCAGCAGCTTGGCTCAGGGGCTCCTCTACGAGCAGTACTTC. V is TRBV5-1 and J is TRBJ2-7; D may be TRBD1 (6 bases). Germline-derived CDR1 and CDR2 are SGHRS and YFSETQ. This CDR3 spans 15 amino acids. V lost 0 bases and J lost 3, with 13 bases in between.

V and J are TRBV9 and TRBJ2-7, with 11 positions matching TRBD1. V lost 3 bases and J lost 4; bases outside the gene matches: 15. CDR3 length: 18 residues. Germline V gene lookup returns CDR1 SGDLS and CDR2 YYNGEE. The CDR3 protein is CASSARTGGTRGGYEQYF. The CDR3 coding sequence is TGTGCCAGCAGCGCACGGACAGGGGGCACCAGGGGGGGTTACGAGCAGTACTTC.

The V call is TRBV5-8, the J call TRBJ2-7; perhaps TRBD2 as D (6 bases). CDR1 is SGHTS and CDR2 is YDEGEE in the germline V gene. CDR3 size: 13 residues. V was pared by 3 bases and J by 2 bases, with 9 bases between. CDR3 amino acids: CASSWDSAYEQYF. CDR3 nucleotide sequence: TGTGCCAGCAGCTGGGACTCCGCCTACGAGCAGTACTTC. The whole variable domain, remainder taken from reference TRBV5-8 and TRBJ2-7, is EAGVTQSPTHLIKTRGQQATLRCSPISGHTSVYWYQQALGLGLQFLLWYDEGEERNRGNFPPRFSGRQFPNYSSELNVNALELEDSALYLCASSWDSAYEQYFGPGTRLTVT.

This sequence joins TRBV5-6 and TRBJ2-7, with 13 bases fitting TRBD2. The germline V gene encodes CDR1 SGHDT and CDR2 YYEEEE. The length of the CDR3 is 15 residues. The ends lost 4 bases at V and 2 bases at J; junction bases unmatched: 3. CDR3 sequence reads: CASSPLAGGPYEQYF. CDR3 in DNA: TGTGCCAGCAGCCCACTAGCGGGAGGGCCCTACGAGCAGTACTTC.

The J gene is TRBJ2-7, the V gene TRBV7-2; 7 bases match TRBD1. This CDR3 region has 12 residues. Unmatched junction bases numbered 7, after V lost 5 bases and J lost 9 bases. Germline CDR1 and CDR2: SGHTA and FQGNSA. The CDR3 DNA follows: TGTGCCAGCAGCGGGACAGCTACGGGGCAGTACTTC. Protein product: CASSGTATGQYF.

The gene calls are TRBV10-1 and TRBJ2-1; 8 bases agree with TRBD1. Germline lookup yields CDR1 WNHNN and CDR2 SYGVQD (reference sequence). This CDR3 is 16 amino acids long. V gave up 6 bases and J gave up 4 bases; unmatched junction bases: 11. The CDR3 sequence: CASRDDRGPPYNEQFF. The CDR3 DNA sequence: TGCGCCAGCAGGGACGACAGGGGCCCTCCTTACAATGAGCAGTTCTTC.

The chain has TRBV28 and TRBJ2-7, with D perhaps matching TRBD2 (5 bases). Germline assignment: CDR1 MDHEN and CDR2 SYDVKM. The CDR3 spans 14 residues. The V end lost 6 bases, the J end lost 3 bases, and 15 bases lay between the germline ends. CDR3 sequence reads: CASSPRTGNYEQYF. CDR3 sequence (DNA): TGTGCCAGCAGCCCTAGGACGGGGAACTACGAGCAGTACTTC.

J is TRBJ1-5 and V is TRBV28, with 10 bases lining up with TRBD1. The J segment lost 4 bases and the V segment lost 8 bases, leaving 11 bases of the junction unmatched. This CDR3 spans 16 amino acids. The germline CDR1 and CDR2 sequences are MDHEN and SYDVKM. The DNA of the CDR3 is TGTGCCAGCGGTCTATGGGTGGGACAGGGGAATCAGCCCCAGCATTTT. The encoded protein is CASGLWVGQGNQPQHF.

The rearrangement joins TRBV11-3 to TRBJ2-3; a weak D match, TRBD2 (6 bases). This CDR3 is built from 15 residues. Between the trimmed V and J ends, which lost 6 bases and 1 base, there was a span of 14 bases. CDR1 is SGHNT, CDR2 YENEEA, per germline. CDR3 DNA: TGTGCCAGCAGGACTAGGAAATCACGCACAGATACGCAGTATTTT. As protein: CASRTRKSRTDTQYF. The full variable domain, its missing parts supplied by reference TRBV11-3 and TRBJ2-3, is EAGVVQSPRYKIIEKKQPVAFWCNPISGHNTLYWYLQNLGQGPELLIRYENEEAVDDSQLPKDRFSAERLKGVDSTLKIQPAELGDSAVYLCASRTRKSRTDTQYFGPGTRLTVL.